These 25 T cell receptor beta chains were all obtained from the same sample, sequenced in a study of OX40 agonist ivuxolimab in advanced cancers. TCRdb keeps only in-frame clones here, not all; method: immunoSEQ multiplex PCR. The sample consists of about 56,000 clones, roughly nine tenths of them appearing once. The source was CD4+ or CD8+ T cells sorted from blood, collected in a trial of the OX40 agonist ivuxolimab. All receptors derive from an adult with an advanced solid tumor such as melanoma, head and neck, liver or kidney cancer.

The table lists this clone with a count of one. The chain joins TRBV5-6 to TRBJ1-6; D call uncertain. The CDR3 extends over 13 amino acids. The V gene lost 4 bases and the J gene lost 6 bases, with 8 bases spanning the gap. Germline CDR1 and CDR2: SGHDT and YYEEEE. CDR3 DNA sequence: TGTGCCAGCAGCGGGATAGCTAATTCACCCCTCCACTTT. This codes for CASSGIANSPLHF.

This clone was seen just once. The chain joins TRBV6-1 to TRBJ2-7; a weak D match, TRBD1 (5 bases). The V end was cut by 9 bases, the J end by 4 bases, with 22 bases between. This CDR3 spans 15 amino acids. Germline V gene sequence: CDR1 MNHNS, CDR2 SASEGT. CDR3 in amino acids: CASTGSGRARYEQYF. The CDR3 nucleotides read TGTGCCAGTACCGGTAGTGGCAGGGCGCGGTACGAGCAGTACTTC.

The chain joins TRBV10-1 to TRBJ2-1; perhaps D is TRBD1 or TRBD2 (7 bases each). This CDR3 spans 16 amino acids. The V and J ends lost 3 bases and 4 bases respectively, with 16 bases between them. Germline values: CDR1 WNHNN, CDR2 SYGVQD (reference sequence). CDR3 loop: CASSDSGGARYNEQFF. The CDR3 nucleotides are TGCGCCAGCAGTGATTCAGGGGGGGCGCGGTACAATGAGCAGTTCTTC.

The rearrangement links TRBV7-3 to TRBJ2-7; D might be TRBD2 (6 bases). The CDR3 consists of 15 residues. V was cut by 2 bases and J by 2 bases, with 13 bases left in between. CDR1 is SGHTA, CDR2 FQGTGA, per germline. The CDR3 reads CASSLQGDFAYEQYF. In DNA form, the CDR3 reads TGTGCCAGCAGCTTACAAGGGGACTTCGCCTACGAGCAGTACTTC.

This rearrangement joins TRBV28 to TRBJ1-3; D is unclear. Germline assignment: CDR1 MDHEN and CDR2 SYDVKM. The V and J ends lost 4 bases and 1 base respectively, with 14 bases between them. This CDR3 has 16 amino acids. As DNA, the CDR3 is TGTGCCAGCAGTTCTCCAGGCCCTACGTCTGGAAACACCATATATTTT. As protein: CASSSPGPTSGNTIYF.

The chain has TRBV19 and TRBJ1-4, with TRBD1 matching over 7 bases. Trimming took 7 bases from V and 7 from J; bases not matched to a gene: 9. The germline V gene encodes CDR1 LNHDA and CDR2 SQIVND (reference sequence). There are 14 residues in the CDR3. The CDR3 nucleotides read TGTGCCAGTAACTTAGGGGGCGCCGGTGAAAAACTGTTTTTT. Encoded protein: CASNLGGAGEKLFF.

The chain has TRBV9 and TRBJ2-3; 9 bases align to TRBD1. CDR1 SGDLS and CDR2 YYNGEE come from the germline V gene. Germline trimming cut 0 bases from V and 5 bases from J; bases unmatched to any gene: 1. This CDR3 region has 14 residues. CDR3 DNA sequence: TGTGCCAGCAGCGTAGGGACAGGGGTAGATACGCAGTATTTT. Amino acid sequence: CASSVGTGVDTQYF.

The gene calls are TRBV7-9 and TRBJ1-3; the D gene is possibly TRBD1 (6 bases). There are 16 residues in the CDR3. Per germline, CDR1 SEHNR and CDR2 FQNEAQ (reference sequence). V lost 1 base to trimming and J lost 0 bases, with 10 bases between them. The DNA for the CDR3 is TGTGCCAGCAGCTTAGTTAGGGACACCTCTGGAAACACCATATATTTT. It yields the protein CASSLVRDTSGNTIYF.

The chain carries TRBV5-6 and TRBJ1-4, with 7 nucleotides matching TRBD1. V was pared by 4 bases and J by 5 bases, with 14 bases of the junction left unmatched. CDR3 size: 17 residues. The germline CDR1 and CDR2 sequences are SGHDT and YYEEEE. The CDR3 protein is CASSMLDPGQLNEKLFF. In DNA, the CDR3 is TGTGCCAGCAGCATGCTAGACCCGGGACAGCTAAATGAAAAACTGTTTTTT.

The chain joins TRBV7-2 to TRBJ1-1; TRBD1 is a possible D gene (6 bases). This CDR3 has 14 amino acids. V gave up 0 bases and J gave up 2 bases, with 7 bases separating them. Germline-derived CDR1 and CDR2 are SGHTA and FQGNSA. DNA for the CDR3: TGTGCCAGCAGCTTAGCAGGGGGAAACACTGAAGCTTTCTTT. It translates to CASSLAGGNTEAFF.

This chain links TRBV28 with TRBJ2-3; no firm D call. Per germline, CDR1 MDHEN and CDR2 SYDVKM. This CDR3 is 10 amino acids long. V was shortened by 8 bases and J by 8 bases, with 8 bases between the two germline ends. The CDR3 region is CASESGTQYF. CDR3 sequence (DNA): TGTGCCAGCGAATCTGGTACGCAGTATTTT.

The chain is built from TRBV5-1 and TRBJ2-6; no clear D gene. This CDR3 has 17 amino acids. Germline CDR1 is SGHRS and CDR2 is YFSETQ. Between the trimmed V and J ends, which lost 0 bases and 4 bases, there was a span of 14 bases. The CDR3 nucleotides are TGCGCCAGCAGCTTGGGTCCACAGACCGGGGGGGCCAACGTCCTGACTTTC. Translating gives CASSLGPQTGGANVLTF.

This clone occurred a few times. The chain uses TRBV4-1 and TRBJ2-2; the D call may be TRBD1 or TRBD2 (5 bases each). CDR3 length: 16 amino acids. Germline V gives CDR1 MGHRA, CDR2 YSYEKL. V gave up 4 bases and J gave up 1 base, with 13 bases separating them. The CDR3 DNA is TGCGCCAGCAGCCCTTACTCGGGGCAGAACACCGGGGAGCTGTTTTTT. It yields the protein CASSPYSGQNTGELFF.

The rearrangement links TRBV7-8 to TRBJ2-1; 9 nucleotides match TRBD1. Germline trimming cut 3 bases from V and 13 bases from J; bases unmatched to any gene: 13. The CDR3 loop spans 15 amino acids. Looked up from germline, CDR1 is SGHVS and CDR2 is FQNEAQ. CDR3 sequence reads: CASSFTGTGSSGQFF. CDR3 sequence (DNA): TGTGCCAGCAGCTTCACCGGGACAGGGTCATCTGGTCAGTTCTTC.

V usage is TRBV10-2 and J usage is TRBJ2-7, with 7 bases aligning to TRBD1. Trimming removed 5 bases from V and 7 bases from J; junction bases left unmatched: 8. Germline CDR1 is WSHSY and CDR2 is SAAADI. This CDR3 spans 13 amino acids. This chain's CDR3 is CASSPGQINEQYF. The CDR3 region has the DNA TGCGCCAGCAGTCCGGGACAGATCAATGAGCAGTACTTC.

The chain uses TRBV19 and TRBJ2-1, with 10 bases identical to TRBD1. Germline CDR1 is LNHDA and CDR2 is SQIVND (reference sequence). This CDR3 has 15 residues. Trimming cost V 3 bases and J 9 bases; bases outside gene matches: 8. CDR3 loop: CASSILGTGEGEQFF. CDR3 in DNA: TGTGCCAGTAGTATCCTGGGGACAGGGGAGGGTGAGCAGTTCTTC.

This clone has a single count. CDR3 sequence (DNA): TGTGCCAGCAGTTACCTAGGGGGGAACTATGGCTACACCTTC. This translates into CASSYLGGNYGYTF. The chain combines TRBV28 with TRBJ1-2, with TRBD1 as a possible D gene (6 bases). CDR3 length equals 14 residues. V lost 4 bases, J lost 2 bases, and 11 bases lay in between. The germline V gene encodes CDR1 MDHEN and CDR2 SYDVKM.

The chain combines TRBV11-2 with TRBJ2-1, with D perhaps being TRBD1 or TRBD2 (5 bases each). Germline CDR1 reads SGHAT; CDR2 reads FQNNGV. V lost 5 bases, J lost 7 bases, and 15 bases lay in between. There are 14 residues in the CDR3. CDR3 nucleotide sequence: TGTGCCAGCAGCAACACCCTGGGGGTTAATGAGCAGTTCTTC. Residues: CASSNTLGVNEQFF.

This clone has just a few counts. The gene calls are TRBV4-1 and TRBJ2-7, with 8 bases identical to TRBD2. The CDR3 extends over 15 amino acids. Germline assignment: CDR1 MGHRA and CDR2 YSYEKL. V lost 0 bases and J lost 3; bases outside the gene matches: 4. The CDR3: CASSQDWLAGYEQYF. As DNA, the CDR3 is TGCGCCAGCAGCCAAGATTGGCTAGCGGGCTACGAGCAGTACTTC.

The J gene is TRBJ1-2, the V gene TRBV6-6; D gene unclear. The V end lost 2 bases, the J end lost 8 bases, and 6 bases lay between the germline ends. CDR1 MNHNY and CDR2 SVGAGI come from the germline V gene (reference sequence). The CDR3 is 11 amino acids. CDR3 sequence (DNA): TGTGCCAGCAGTTACGATCGAGGCTACACCTTC. Translated: CASSYDRGYTF.

The J gene is TRBJ2-1, the V gene TRBV11-3; TRBD1 agrees at 9 bases. The length of the CDR3 is 15 residues. V trimming: 6 bases; J trimming: 9 bases; junction bases outside the gene matches: 12. Germline V CDR1 and CDR2: SGHNT, YENEEA. The CDR3 bases are TGTGCCAGCAGTTCCCCCTGGGACAGGGCTATTGAGCAGTTCTTC. It codes for CASSSPWDRAIEQFF.

CDR3 coding DNA: TGTGCCAGCAGCCGCGATTACAGGGGAGACTACACCTTC. As protein: CASSRDYRGDYTF. The V gene is TRBV7-9, the J gene TRBJ1-2, with 7 bases that match TRBD1. In germline, CDR1 is SEHNR, CDR2 FQNEAQ (reference sequence). After removal of 5 bases from V and 10 bases from J, the junction contained 10 bases not matched to a gene. CDR3 length: 13 residues.

The gene calls are TRBV19 and TRBJ2-2, with D unresolved. Germline lookup yields CDR1 LNHDA and CDR2 SQIVND (reference sequence). The CDR3 length is 14 residues. V was pared by 3 bases and J by 6 bases, with 11 bases between. The CDR3 sequence: CASSMSRVAGELFF. CDR3 nucleotide sequence: TGTGCCAGTAGTATGTCCCGGGTTGCCGGGGAGCTGTTTTTT.

The chain has TRBV27 and TRBJ2-3; TRBD2 might be the D (6 bases). In germline, CDR1 is MNHEY, CDR2 SMNVEV (reference sequence). The CDR3 covers 18 residues. Trimming shortened V by 4 bases and J by 0 bases, and 20 bases separated the two germline ends. CDR3 loop: CASSSWTKIPPSTDTQYF. DNA of the CDR3: TGTGCCAGCAGTTCCTGGACTAAGATCCCCCCTAGCACAGATACGCAGTATTTT.

V gene TRBV7-2 combines with J gene TRBJ1-2, with D perhaps TRBD1 (5 bases). The V gene lost 5 bases and the J gene lost 5 bases, with 15 bases spanning the gap. Looked up from germline, CDR1 is SGHTA and CDR2 is FQGNSA. CDR3 length: 14 residues. The CDR3 region has the DNA TGTGCCAGCAGCCCCGGGGGGTCGAGGTATGGCTACACCTTC. The encoded protein is CASSPGGSRYGYTF.